This T cell receptor (beta chain) is drawn from a study of lymphopenia after photon versus proton radiotherapy. The method was immunoSEQ multiplex PCR; TCRdb's version includes in-frame clones alone and lacks a portion of them. The data hold 75,000 to 90,000 clones, with around 82% observed a single time. Overall study results and limits: Proton therapy kept repertoires fairly stable, unlike photons, which gained effector/memory cells. Authors raise, but do not show, better survival with proton therapy. In patients who died, overall survival fell as post-nadir TCR diversity dropped more. Oligoclonal CD8+ Temra expansion after nadir drove photon patients' diversity drop.

This clone was detected only once. Its antigen remains unknown. The CDR3 covers 14 residues. From germline, CDR1 is SGHRS and CDR2 YFSETQ. V was clipped by 2 bases and J by 3 bases, with 8 bases between them. This chain joins TRBV5-1 and TRBJ2-2, with D possibly being TRBD1 or TRBD2 (5 bases each). This TCR came from a man aged 55 to 69 with pancreatic cancer. The sample in question was peripheral blood, obtained from a patient treated with proton-based radiotherapy. The chain's CDR3 is CASSFGTDTGELFF. The CDR3 DNA follows: TGCGCCAGCAGCTTTGGGACCGACACCGGGGAGCTGTTTTTT.